These 19 T cell receptor beta chains share one sample of origin, sequenced in a study of neurological immune-mediated disorders. TCRdb processed the 5' RACE reads anew with MiXCR; each CDR3 protein has one entry. The sample has over 25,000 distinct CDR3 sequences; more than 1.3% are singletons. Sequencing was carried out using PBMCs. These receptors were taken from a woman aged 30 to 39 with multiple sclerosis.

This clonotype was observed many times. The chain employs TRBV21-1 and TRBJ1-5. TRBV21-1 is annotated as a pseudogene. The CDR3 extends over 15 amino acids. This CDR3 is CASSKIGLLNQPQHF. Written as DNA, the CDR3 is TGTGCCAGCAGCAAAATCGGTTTGCTTAATCAGCCCCAGCATTTT.

Many counts were recorded for this clonotype. The V and J genes are TRBV20-1 and TRBJ2-7, with 9 bases lining up with TRBD1. The CDR3 spans 14 residues. The trim removed 5 bases at V and 0 bases at J, leaving 5 bases unmatched. Germline-derived CDR1 and CDR2 are DFQATT and SNEGSKA (reference sequence). CDR3 residues: CSAPRTGDSYEQYF. DNA of the CDR3: TGCAGTGCTCCCCGGACAGGGGACTCCTACGAGCAGTACTTC.

There are many counts of this clonotype. The chain carries TRBV2 and TRBJ2-7, with 8 nucleotides matching TRBD2. The CDR3 contains 12 residues. CDR1 is SNHLY, CDR2 FYNNEI, per germline. With 7 bases clipped from V and 6 bases from J, the junction kept 5 bases outside the gene matches. The CDR3 region is CASNRRGVEQYF. The CDR3 bases are TGTGCCAGCAACCGGCGGGGGGTCGAGCAGTACTTC.

Regarding this clonotype: Germline is not matched at one junction end, which may reflect a read error. The rearrangement joins TRBV5-1 to TRBJ1-2; 7 bases map to TRBD1. This CDR3 spans 14 amino acids. Germline V gene sequence: CDR1 SGHRS, CDR2 YFSETQ. CDR3: CTSSLGRTGIGYTF. The DNA of the CDR3 is TGCACCAGCAGCTTGGGTCGGACAGGAATTGGCTACACCTTC.

In this sample, this clonotype turned up many times. This chain joins TRBV6-5 and TRBJ1-1, with D unclear. The V end lost 6 bases, the J end lost 4 bases, and 12 bases lay between the germline ends. The CDR3 spans 13 residues. Germline CDR1 MNHEY, CDR2 SVGAGI. The DNA for the CDR3 is TGTGCCAGCAGCTTTCAGAAAACCACTGAAGCTTTCTTT. Its translation is CASSFQKTTEAFF.

This clonotype was counted many times. The chain recombines TRBV7-6 with TRBJ1-2, with a weak D call TRBD1 (6 bases). V was pared by 4 bases and J by 1 base, with 13 bases between. CDR1 is SGHVS and CDR2 is FNYEAQ in the germline V gene. The CDR3 covers 15 residues. CDR3 in amino acids: CASSSDSQGNYGYTF. Here the CDR3 DNA reads TGTGCCAGCAGCTCAGATTCACAGGGTAACTATGGCTACACCTTC.

This clonotype was found many times. The rearrangement links TRBV6-2 or TRBV6-3 to TRBJ1-5; D gene uncertain. V shed 7 bases and J shed 9 bases, with 10 bases lying between them. CDR1 is MNHEY and CDR2 is SVGEGT in the germline V gene. This CDR3 spans 11 amino acids. In DNA, the CDR3 is TGTGCCAGCAAAATAAGCGCGCCCCAGCATTTT. Its protein is CASKISAPQHF.

This clonotype was observed at least ten times. For the CDR3, the DNA is TGCGCCAGCAGCCCTAGACCGCTAGCGGGGGGCACAGATACGCAGTATTTT. Its protein is CASSPRPLAGGTDTQYF. This rearrangement joins TRBV4-3 to TRBJ2-3; 10 nucleotides line up with TRBD2. Looked up from germline, CDR1 is LGHNA and CDR2 is YSLEER. The J segment lost 1 base and the V segment lost 4 bases, leaving 8 bases of the junction unmatched. The CDR3 contains 17 residues.

Ten or more counts support this clonotype. The junction differs from germline at one of its ends, possibly a read error. Here the CDR3 DNA reads TGTGCCAGCAGCCAAGAAGGGCTAGCGGGGGGGTCTGGGTTC. Protein: CASSQEGLAGGSGF. The genes are TRBV3-1 and TRBJ2-1; the match to TRBD2 covers 12 bases. CDR1 is LGHDT and CDR2 is YNNKEL in the germline V gene (reference sequence). The length of the CDR3 is 14 residues.

This clonotype was observed at least ten times. CDR3 protein: CASSLAKWGGYNEQFF. The CDR3 bases are TGCGCCAGCAGCTTGGCCAAGTGGGGAGGGTACAATGAGCAGTTCTTC. The rearrangement uses TRBV5-1 and TRBJ2-1; TRBD2 matches at 7 bases. CDR3 length: 16 amino acids. Germline CDR1 is SGHRS and CDR2 is YFSETQ. Germline trimming cut 0 bases from V and 4 bases from J; bases unmatched to any gene: 7.

This clonotype was detected many times. This chain links TRBV11-3 with TRBJ2-5; possibly TRBD2 for D (5 bases). Germline loops: CDR1 SGHNT, CDR2 YENEEA. V was trimmed by 3 bases and J by 0 bases, leaving 8 bases between them. The CDR3 is 14 residues long. CDR3 sequence: CASSLDLNQETQYF. As DNA, the CDR3 is TGTGCCAGCAGCTTGGACTTAAACCAAGAGACCCAGTACTTC.

This clonotype was detected ten times or more. The rearrangement joins TRBV3-1 to TRBJ1-1; D gene unclear. V shed 3 bases and J shed 2 bases, with 7 bases lying between them. Germline values: CDR1 LGHDT, CDR2 YNNKEL (reference sequence). CDR3 length equals 13 residues. The CDR3 DNA reads TGTGCCAGCAGCCAGGGGTCAAACACTGAAGCTTTCTTT. It encodes CASSQGSNTEAFF.

This clonotype has ten or more counts. The chain carries TRBV6-5 and TRBJ1-1; the D gene is possibly TRBD1 (6 bases). The CDR3 is 15 amino acids. Germline CDR1 reads MNHEY; CDR2 reads SVGAGI. V dropped 11 bases and J dropped 2 bases, with 21 bases sitting between them. CDR3 in DNA: TGTGCCGCAAGAAGATCGGAGGGGGTTAACACTGAAGCTTTCTTT. The encoded protein is CAARRSEGVNTEAFF.

This clonotype has at least ten counts. The rearrangement joins TRBV5-6 to TRBJ1-4; D remains unclear. The length of the CDR3 is 18 residues. Trimming cost V 0 bases and J 0 bases, with 15 bases left between them. Germline CDR1 is SGHDT and CDR2 is YYEEEE. The CDR3 loop is CASSLGESRAATNEKLFF. CDR3 in DNA: TGTGCCAGCAGCTTGGGAGAGTCCCGGGCTGCAACTAATGAAAAACTGTTTTTT.

This clonotype was seen at least ten times. The rearrangement uses TRBV4-3 and TRBJ2-1; a weak D match, TRBD2 (5 bases). Germline V gives CDR1 LGHNA, CDR2 YSLEER. The V end lost 0 bases, the J end lost 4 bases, and 16 bases lay between the germline ends. The CDR3 spans 17 residues. Written as DNA, the CDR3 is TGCGCCAGCAGCCAAGAGATAAATCAAGGACTGTACAATGAGCAGTTCTTC. This gives the protein CASSQEINQGLYNEQFF.

This clonotype occurred many times. V usage is TRBV2 and J usage is TRBJ2-2; D gene ambiguous. The CDR3 runs 13 residues. Germline V gene sequence: CDR1 SNHLY, CDR2 FYNNEI. V was cut by 5 bases and J by 5 bases, with 9 bases left in between. The CDR3 reads CASSPTTTGELFF. CDR3 coding DNA: TGTGCCAGCAGTCCAACTACGACCGGGGAGCTGTTTTTT. The full variable domain, in which reference TRBV2 and TRBJ2-2 provide the parts outside the CDR3, is EPEVTQTPSHQVTQMGQEVILRCVPISNHLYFYWYRQILGQKVEFLVSFYNNEISEKSEIFDDQFSVERPDGSNFTLKIRSTKLEDSAMYFCASSPTTTGELFFGEGSRLTVL.

This clonotype was counted ten times or more. The rearrangement joins TRBV7-2 to TRBJ1-5; 7 positions agree with TRBD1. V dropped 5 bases and J dropped 3; count of bases not matched to a gene: 4. CDR3 length: 14 residues. Germline V gene data show CDR1 as SGHTA and CDR2 as FQGNSA. The CDR3 sequence: CASSPQGLNQPQHF. The CDR3 region has the DNA TGTGCCAGCAGCCCACAGGGGCTCAATCAGCCCCAGCATTTT. The full variable domain, completed using reference TRBV7-2 and TRBJ1-5, is GAGVSQSPSNKVTEKGKDVELRCDPISGHTALYWYRQSLGQGLEFLIYFQGNSAPDKSGLPSDRFSAERTGGSVSTLTIQRTQQEDSAVYLCASSPQGLNQPQHFGDGTRLSIL.

This clonotype has ten or more counts. The chain couples TRBV12-3 or TRBV12-4 to TRBJ2-3; a weak D match, TRBD2 (6 bases). The CDR3 has 17 residues. Trimming removed 2 bases at V and 4 bases at J, with 19 bases between. CDR3 in DNA: TGTGCCAGCAGTTTATCAATCGGGGGAGTGGGCTCAGATACGCAGTATTTT. Amino acids: CASSLSIGGVGSDTQYF.

This clonotype showed up just a few times. The chain uses TRBV12-3 or TRBV12-4 and TRBJ2-3, with no clear D. Trimming shortened V by 2 bases and J by 0 bases, and 9 bases separated the two germline ends. This CDR3 has 15 amino acids. This CDR3 is CASSLMGSSTDTQYF. As DNA, the CDR3 is TGTGCCAGCAGTTTAATGGGTTCTAGCACAGATACGCAGTATTTT.